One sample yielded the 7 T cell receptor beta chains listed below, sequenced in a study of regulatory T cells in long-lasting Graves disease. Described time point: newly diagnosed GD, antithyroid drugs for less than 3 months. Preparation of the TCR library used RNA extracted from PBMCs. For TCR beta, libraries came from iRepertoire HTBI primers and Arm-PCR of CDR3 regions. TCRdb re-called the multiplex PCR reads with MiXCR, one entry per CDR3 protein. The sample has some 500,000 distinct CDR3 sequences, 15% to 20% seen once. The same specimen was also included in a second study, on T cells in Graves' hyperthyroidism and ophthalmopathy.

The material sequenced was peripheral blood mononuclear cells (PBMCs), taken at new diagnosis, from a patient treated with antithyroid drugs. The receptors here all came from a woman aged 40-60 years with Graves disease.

The chain's CDR3 is CAISPKRNNYGYTF. The CDR3 bases are TGTGCCATCAGTCCTAAACGGAATAACTATGGCTACACCTTC. The gene calls are TRBV10-3 and TRBJ1-2; D ambiguous. The CDR3 has 14 residues. CDR1 and CDR2 (germline): ENHRY, SYGVKD. The ends were cut back, 5 bases at V and 1 base at J, with 11 bases in the middle.

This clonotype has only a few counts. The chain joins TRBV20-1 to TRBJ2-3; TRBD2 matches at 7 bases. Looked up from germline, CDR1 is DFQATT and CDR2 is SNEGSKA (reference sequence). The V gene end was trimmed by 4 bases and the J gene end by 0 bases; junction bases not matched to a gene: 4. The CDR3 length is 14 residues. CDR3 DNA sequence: TGCAGTGCTAAGTCCGGGGGGAGCACAGATACGCAGTATTTT. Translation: CSAKSGGSTDTQYF.

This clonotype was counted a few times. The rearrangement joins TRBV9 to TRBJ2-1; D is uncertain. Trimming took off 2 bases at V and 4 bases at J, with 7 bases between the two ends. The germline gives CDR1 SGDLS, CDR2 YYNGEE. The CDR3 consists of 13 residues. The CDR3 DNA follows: TGTGCCAGCAGCGTGGATCCGTACAATGAGCAGTTCTTC. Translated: CASSVDPYNEQFF.

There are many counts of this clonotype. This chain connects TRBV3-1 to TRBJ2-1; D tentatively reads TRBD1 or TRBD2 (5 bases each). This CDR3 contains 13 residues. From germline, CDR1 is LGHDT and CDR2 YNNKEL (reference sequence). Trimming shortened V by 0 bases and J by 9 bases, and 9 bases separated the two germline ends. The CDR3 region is CASSQDWGIEQFF. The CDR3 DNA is TGTGCCAGCAGCCAAGATTGGGGGATTGAGCAGTTCTTC.

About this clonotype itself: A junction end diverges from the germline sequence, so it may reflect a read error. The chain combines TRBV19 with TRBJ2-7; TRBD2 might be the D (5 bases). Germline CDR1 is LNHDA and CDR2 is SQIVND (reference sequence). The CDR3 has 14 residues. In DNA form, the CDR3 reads TGTGCCAGTAGTCTAGACGGGAATCCCTACGAGCAGTACTTC. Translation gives CASSLDGNPYEQYF.

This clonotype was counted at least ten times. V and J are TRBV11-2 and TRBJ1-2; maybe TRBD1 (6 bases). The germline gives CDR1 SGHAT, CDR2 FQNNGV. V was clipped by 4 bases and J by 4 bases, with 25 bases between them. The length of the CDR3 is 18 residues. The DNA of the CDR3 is TGTGCCAGCAGCTCTGTTTTGGGGGGGGGCAGGGACGGCTATGGCTACACCTTC. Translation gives CASSSVLGGGRDGYGYTF.

As DNA, the CDR3 is TGTGCCAGCAGTGCGGAACAGGGCGCCGGAAACACCATATATTTT. This sequence encodes CASSAEQGAGNTIYF. V usage is TRBV6-1 and J usage is TRBJ1-3, with D possibly being TRBD1 (6 bases). With 4 bases removed from V and 4 bases from J, the gap between germline ends came to 14 bases. The CDR3 runs to 15 residues. CDR1 MNHNS and CDR2 SASEGT come from the germline V gene.